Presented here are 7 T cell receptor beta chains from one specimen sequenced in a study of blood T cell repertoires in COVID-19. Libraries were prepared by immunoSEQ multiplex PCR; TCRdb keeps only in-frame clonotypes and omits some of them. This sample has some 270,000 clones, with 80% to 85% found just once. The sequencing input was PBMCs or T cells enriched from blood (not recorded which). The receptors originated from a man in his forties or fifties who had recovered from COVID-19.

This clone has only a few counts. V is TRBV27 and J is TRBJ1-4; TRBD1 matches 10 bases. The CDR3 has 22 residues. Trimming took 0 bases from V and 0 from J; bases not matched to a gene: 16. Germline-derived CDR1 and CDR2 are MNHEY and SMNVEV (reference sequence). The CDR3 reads CASSLSFRGQGSIFATNEKLFF. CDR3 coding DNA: TGTGCCAGCAGTTTATCTTTTCGGGGACAGGGGTCTATCTTCGCAACTAATGAAAAACTGTTTTTT.

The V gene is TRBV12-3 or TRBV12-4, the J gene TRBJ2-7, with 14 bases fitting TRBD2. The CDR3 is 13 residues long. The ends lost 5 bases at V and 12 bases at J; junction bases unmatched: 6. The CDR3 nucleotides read TGTGCCAGCAGTGCCGGGACTAGCGGGAGATTGTACTTC. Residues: CASSAGTSGRLYF.

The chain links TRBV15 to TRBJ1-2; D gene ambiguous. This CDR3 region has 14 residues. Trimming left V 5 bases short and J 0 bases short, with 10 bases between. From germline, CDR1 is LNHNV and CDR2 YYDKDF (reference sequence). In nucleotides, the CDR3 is TGTGCCACCAGCCGAGGAGTAGCTAACTATGGCTACACCTTC. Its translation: CATSRGVANYGYTF. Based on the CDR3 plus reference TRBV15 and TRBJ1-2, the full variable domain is DAMVIQNPRYQVTQFGKPVTLSCSQTLNHNVMYWYQQKSSQAPKLLFHYYDKDFNNEADTPDNFQSRRPNTSFCFLDIRSPGLGDTAMYLCATSRGVANYGYTFGSGTRLTVV.

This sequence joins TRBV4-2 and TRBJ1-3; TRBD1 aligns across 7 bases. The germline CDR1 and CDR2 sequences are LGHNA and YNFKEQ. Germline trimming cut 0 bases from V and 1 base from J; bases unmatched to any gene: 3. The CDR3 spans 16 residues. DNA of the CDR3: TGTGCCAGCAGCCAAGAGACAGGGCTATCTGGAAACACCATATATTTT. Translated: CASSQETGLSGNTIYF.

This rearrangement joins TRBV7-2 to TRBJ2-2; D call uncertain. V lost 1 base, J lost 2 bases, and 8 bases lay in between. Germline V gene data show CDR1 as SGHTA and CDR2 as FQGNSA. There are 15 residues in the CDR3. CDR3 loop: CASSLVRRNTGELFF. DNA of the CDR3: TGTGCCAGCAGCTTAGTCCGGAGAAACACCGGGGAGCTGTTTTTT.

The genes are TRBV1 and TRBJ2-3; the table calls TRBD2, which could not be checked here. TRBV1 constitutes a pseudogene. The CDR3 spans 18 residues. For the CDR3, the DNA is TGCACCAGCAGCCCCCCTAGCGGGGGGGCCTCTAGCACAGATACGCAGTATTTT. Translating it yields CTSSPPSGGASSTDTQYF.

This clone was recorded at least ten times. The CDR3 DNA follows: TGTGCCAGCAGCTCCCTTCTAGCGGGAGTTTCCGGCGAGCAGTACTTC. It codes for CASSSLLAGVSGEQYF. The chain joins TRBV7-9 to TRBJ2-7; 10 bases agree with TRBD2. Trimming at V came to 4 bases and at J to 6 bases, leaving 12 bases not matched to a gene. Germline CDR1 reads SEHNR; CDR2 reads FQNEAQ (reference sequence). CDR3 size: 16 residues.